Each of the 12 T cell receptor beta chains below was sequenced from the same sample in a study of cytomegalovirus exposure and HLA in healthy donors. Both 60 Vbeta primers and 13 Jbeta primers went into the PCR. Produced via immunoSEQ multiplex PCR; TCRdb's table is partial and in-frame only. The data contain about 170,000 clones, 70% to 80% of them singletons. Material: PBMCs. These receptors came from a young woman in good health and CMV-seropositive.

The rearrangement uses TRBV19 and TRBJ1-1, with 10 positions matching TRBD1. Germline CDR1 is LNHDA and CDR2 is SQIVND (reference sequence). The CDR3 is 21 residues long. V lost 5 bases and J lost 0; bases outside the gene matches: 21. The CDR3 here is CASSERSGQGMIIFMNTEAFF. DNA of the CDR3: TGTGCCAGTAGTGAGCGCTCGGGACAGGGGATGATTATTTTCATGAACACTGAAGCTTTCTTT.

This clone was seen more than once but under ten times. Other DNA sequences of this sample code for an identical CDR3. This chain uses TRBV28 with TRBJ1-2; D is possibly TRBD1 (5 bases). CDR1 is MDHEN, CDR2 SYDVKM, per germline. The V end lost 2 bases, the J end lost 5 bases, and 6 bases lay between the germline ends. The CDR3 is 12 amino acids. The CDR3, as DNA: TGTGCCAGCAGTTTAGACAGTTATGGCTACACCTTC. Translating gives CASSLDSYGYTF.

For the CDR3, the DNA is TGCGCCAGCAGACCTCTAGCGGAGCGAAAAGAGACCCAGTACTTC. Its translation: CASRPLAERKETQYF. This rearrangement joins TRBV5-1 to TRBJ2-5; 7 bases map to TRBD2. With V trimmed by 5 bases and J by 3 bases, 10 bases remained unmatched. From germline, CDR1 is SGHRS and CDR2 YFSETQ. The CDR3 totals 15 residues.

This clone was seen more than once but under ten times. The J gene is TRBJ1-4, the V gene TRBV7-8; D is ambiguous. V shed 3 bases and J shed 0 bases, with 8 bases lying between them. CDR3 length: 15 amino acids. CDR1 is SGHVS, CDR2 FQNEAQ, per germline. CDR3 sequence reads: CASSFFPATNEKLFF. CDR3 coding DNA: TGTGCCAGCAGCTTTTTCCCCGCAACTAATGAAAAACTGTTTTTT.

The chain couples TRBV9 to TRBJ2-5; the match to TRBD2 covers 8 bases. CDR3 length: 15 residues. J gave up 5 bases and V 3 bases, and 9 bases lay outside the gene matches. CDR1 is SGDLS and CDR2 is YYNGEE in the germline V gene. CDR3 residues: CASSGVAGGGETQYF. CDR3 nucleotides: TGTGCCAGCAGCGGTGTTGCGGGGGGCGGGGAGACCCAGTACTTC.

In DNA form, the CDR3 reads TGTGCCAGTAGTCACGACCAGGCGAACACTGAAGCTTTCTTT. It translates to CASSHDQANTEAFF. The chain links TRBV19 to TRBJ1-1; no clear D. Germline CDR1 is LNHDA and CDR2 is SQIVND (reference sequence). The CDR3 contains 14 residues. Trimming pared 5 bases from V and 1 base from J, leaving 11 bases between.

This clone was detected once. The V call is TRBV7-9, the J call TRBJ1-1; 7 nucleotides line up with TRBD1. The V segment lost 3 bases and the J segment 8 bases; nucleotides outside the gene matches: 3. From germline, CDR1 is SEHNR and CDR2 FQNEAQ (reference sequence). The length of the CDR3 is 12 residues. The CDR3 sequence is CASSFGTAEAFF. CDR3 bases: TGTGCCAGCAGCTTCGGGACAGCGGAAGCTTTCTTT.

The chain couples TRBV4-3 to TRBJ2-1; tentatively, D is TRBD2 (6 bases). Deletions cut 3 bases from V and 1 base from J, with 10 bases between. The germline V gene encodes CDR1 LGHNA and CDR2 YSLEER. The CDR3 sequence is 15 residues long. The CDR3 is CASSQLGGSYNEQFF. As DNA, the CDR3 is TGCGCCAGCAGCCAGCTAGGAGGGTCCTACAATGAGCAGTTCTTC.

V and J are TRBV28 and TRBJ1-3, with 9 bases identical to TRBD1. Looked up from germline, CDR1 is MDHEN and CDR2 is SYDVKM. V lost 5 bases, J lost 4 bases, and 9 bases stayed unmatched. The CDR3 covers 16 residues. CDR3 residues: CASSETGGVRGNTIYF. The CDR3 nucleotides read TGTGCCAGCAGTGAAACAGGGGGCGTTAGAGGAAACACCATATATTTT.

The V call is TRBV6-5, the J call TRBJ2-1, with D possibly being TRBD2 (6 bases). Germline V gene data show CDR1 as MNHEY and CDR2 as SVGAGI. The ends were cut back, 4 bases at V and 7 bases at J, with 14 bases in the middle. CDR3 length equals 14 residues. CDR3 residues: CASSSATSRNEQFF. DNA of the CDR3: TGTGCCAGCAGTTCGGCGACTAGTCGTAATGAGCAGTTCTTC.

The chain uses TRBV4-1 and TRBJ1-2; 9 positions agree with TRBD1. Germline-derived CDR1 and CDR2 are MGHRA and YSYEKL. The junction had 11 bases not matched to a gene; V was cut back by 2 bases and J by 7 bases. The CDR3 consists of 16 residues. CDR3 residues: CASSQPTQGAKSGYTF. CDR3 nucleotides: TGCGCCAGCAGCCAACCTACACAGGGGGCAAAAAGTGGCTACACCTTC.

The rearrangement links TRBV30 to TRBJ2-2; 8 bases align to TRBD1. The CDR3 runs to 17 residues. Germline-derived CDR1 and CDR2 are GTSNPN and SVGIG (reference sequence). The V gene end was trimmed by 2 bases and the J gene end by 4 bases; junction bases not matched to a gene: 12. The CDR3 sequence is CAWSQFQGARGTGELFF. The CDR3 bases are TGTGCCTGGAGTCAATTCCAGGGGGCGCGGGGCACCGGGGAGCTGTTTTTT. Based on the CDR3 plus reference TRBV30 and TRBJ2-2, the full variable domain is SQTIHQWPATLVQPVGSPLSLECTVEGTSNPNLYWYRQAAGRGLQLLFYSVGIGQISSEVPQNLSASRPQDRQFILSSKKLLLSDSGFYLCAWSQFQGARGTGELFFGEGSRLTVL.